The sequence of this T cell receptor beta chain was determined in a study of OX40 agonist ivuxolimab in advanced cancers. Study-level information: An anti-OX40 (CD134) antibody with agonistic activity, ivuxolimab, was administered to patients. The group had a mean age of around 60 years, ranged from about 20 to 80, and was around 82% male. General study results and limits: Among the least clonally expanded were partial responders at 0.1-3.0 mg/kg. Clones of CD4+ and CD8+ blood T cells grew by week 6 at doses of 0.1 to 3.0 mg/kg.

This clone was seen a single time. Its antigen is undetermined. Germline lookup yields CDR1 MNHEY and CDR2 SMNVEV (reference sequence). The V gene end was trimmed by 1 base and the J gene end by 9 bases; junction bases not matched to a gene: 21. The CDR3 covers 19 residues. Assay used: immunoSEQ multiplex PCR; TCRdb lists only in-frame clones, some missing. This sample carries tens of thousands of clones, 75% to 90% of them seen once, and the ten largest clones take less than 7.5%. The V call is TRBV27, the J call TRBJ2-1; TRBD2 aligns across 7 bases. This clonotype originated in an adult with an advanced solid tumor such as melanoma, head and neck, liver or kidney cancer. The input for sequencing was CD4+ or CD8+ T cells sorted from blood, taken in a trial of the OX40 agonist ivuxolimab. The CDR3 bases are TGTGCCAGCAGTTTATTGAGTCTTCTAGCGGCTCAGTCTGGGGGTGAGCAGTTCTTC. Its protein product is CASSLLSLLAAQSGGEQFF.